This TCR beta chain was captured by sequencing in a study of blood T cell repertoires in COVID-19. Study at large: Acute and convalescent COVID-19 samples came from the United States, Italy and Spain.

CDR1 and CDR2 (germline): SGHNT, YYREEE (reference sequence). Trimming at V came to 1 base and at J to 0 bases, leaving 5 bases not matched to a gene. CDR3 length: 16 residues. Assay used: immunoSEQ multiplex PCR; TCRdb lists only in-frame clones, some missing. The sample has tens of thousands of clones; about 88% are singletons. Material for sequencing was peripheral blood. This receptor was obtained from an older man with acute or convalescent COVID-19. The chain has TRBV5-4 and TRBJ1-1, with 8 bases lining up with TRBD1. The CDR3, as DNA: TGTGCCAGCAGCTTGCTAGGACAGGGCGTGAACACTGAAGCTTTCTTT. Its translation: CASSLLGQGVNTEAFF. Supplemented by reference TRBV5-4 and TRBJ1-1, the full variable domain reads ETGVTQSPTHLIKTRGQQVTLRCSSQSGHNTVSWYQQALGQGPQFIFQYYREEENGRGNFPPRFSGLQFPNYSSELNVNALELDDSALYLCASSLLGQGVNTEAFFGQGTRLTVV.